The rows below give T cell receptor beta chains drawn from one sample of a study of cytotoxic CD8 clonotypes in ibrutinib-treated CLL. The table came from immunoSEQ multiplex PCR; TCRdb's copy has only in-frame clones and leaves some out. The sample carries some 150,000 clones, about 76% recorded once. This sample comprised PBMCs, obtained after 24 months of ibrutinib treatment. All receptors derive from a human donor with chronic lymphocytic leukemia. Each CDR3 is given with its conserved first and last residue. The D gene is left open where the match is weak. A row's size may be missing; if present it is once, few, many or a size class.

TRBJ1-2 NA few 13 TRBV5-1 CASRVADNYGYTF TGCGCCAGCAGGGTGGCGGACAACTATGGCTACACCTTC
TRBJ2-5 NA NA 11 TRBV7-9 CASSPEGTQYF TGTGCCAGCAGCCCGGAGGGGACCCAGTACTTC
TRBJ1-1 NA NA 11 TRBV20-1 CSAMGRAEAFF TGCAGTGCTATGGGGCGGGCTGAAGCTTTCTTT
TRBJ2-3 TRBD2 few 16 TRBV4-2 CASSQDSASGAYTQYF TGTGCCAGCAGCCAAGATTCGGCTAGCGGAGCCTATACGCAGTATTTT
TRBJ2-5 NA NA 16 TRBV7-3 CASSLTGTAPWETQYF TGTGCCAGCAGCTTAACGGGGACTGCTCCCTGGGAGACCCAGTACTTC
TRBJ2-1 TRBD1 NA 13 TRBV28 CASSTGQDNEQFF TGTGCCAGCAGCACTGGACAGGACAATGAGCAGTTCTTC
TRBJ2-2 NA NA 12 TRBV7-6 CASGRATGELFF TGTGCCAGCGGGCGGGCCACCGGGGAGCTGTTTTTT
TRBJ2-1 NA NA 13 TRBV5-1 CASSFTRPRGQFF TGCGCCAGCAGCTTCACCCGACCCCGTGGGCAGTTCTTC
TRBJ1-4 NA NA 14 TRBV5-1 CASSLEATNEKLFF TGCGCCAGCAGCTTGGAGGCAACTAATGAAAAACTGTTTTTT
TRBJ1-5 TRBD1 few 15 TRBV19 CASSTGTGWGQPQHF TGTGCCAGTAGTACCGGGACAGGGTGGGGACAGCCCCAGCATTTT
TRBJ1-2 NA few 14 TRBV7-2 CASSFGHTPYGYTF TGTGCCAGCAGCTTCGGACACACGCCCTATGGCTACACCTTC
TRBJ2-3 NA few 14 TRBV4-2 CASSPGLAGDTQYF TGTGCCAGCAGCCCGGGGCTAGCTGGGGATACGCAGTATTTT
TRBJ2-7 TRBD1 NA 14 TRBV6-5 CASSIKGTAYEQYF TGTGCCAGCAGTATTAAGGGGACAGCCTACGAGCAGTACTTC
TRBJ2-7 NA NA 15 TRBV2 CASRAGQGLSYEQYF TGTGCCAGCAGGGCCGGGCAGGGCCTCTCCTACGAGCAGTACTTC
TRBJ2-3 TRBD2 NA 15 TRBV30 CAWSVWDYSTDTQYF TGTGCCTGGAGTGTATGGGACTACAGCACAGATACGCAGTATTTT
TRBJ2-7 NA NA 13 TRBV27 CASSLGIYYEQYF TGTGCCAGCAGTTTAGGGATTTACTACGAGCAGTACTTC
TRBJ2-3 TRBD1 NA 16 TRBV15 CATSRVPGQGEDTQYF TGTGCCACCAGCAGAGTCCCGGGACAGGGGGAAGATACGCAGTATTTT
TRBJ2-1 NA NA 16 TRBV25-1 CASSESRYSSYNEQFF TGTGCCAGCAGTGAATCGCGCTACTCGTCCTACAATGAGCAGTTCTTC
TRBJ2-7 NA NA 12 TRBV6-6 CASSYKGREQYF TGTGCCAGCAGTTATAAGGGCAGGGAGCAGTACTTC
TRBJ2-7 NA NA 12 TRBV6-6 CASSPGGYEQYF TGTGCCAGCAGCCCCGGGGGCTACGAGCAGTACTTC
TRBJ2-7 NA NA 12 TRBV28 CASSPDIGEQYF TGTGCCAGCAGCCCCGACATCGGGGAGCAGTACTTC
TRBJ1-5 NA NA 14 TRBV5-1 CASSLLGRGQPQHF TGCGCCAGCAGCTTGTTGGGGAGAGGGCAGCCCCAGCATTTT
TRBJ2-7 NA NA 13 TRBV2 CASCLGGSYEQYF TGTGCCAGCTGCCTAGGCGGGTCCTACGAGCAGTACTTC
TRBJ2-3 TRBD2 NA 16 TRBV19 CASRDSGRAWTDTQYF TGTGCCAGTAGGGATAGCGGGAGGGCCTGGACAGATACGCAGTATTTT
TRBJ1-3 NA NA 16 TRBV9 CASSVQGPYSGNTIYF TGTGCCAGCAGCGTACAGGGCCCGTACTCTGGAAACACCATATATTTT
TRBJ2-2 NA NA 13 TRBV5-1 CANPLERPGELFF TGCGCCAACCCCCTGGAACGGCCCGGGGAGCTGTTTTTT
TRBJ2-1 TRBD2 NA 14 TRBV7-3 CASSLTSGSDEQFF TGTGCCAGCAGCTTGACTAGCGGGAGTGATGAGCAGTTCTTC
TRBJ2-3 NA NA 14 TRBV28 CASSPWGRADTQYF TGTGCCAGCAGTCCTTGGGGCAGGGCAGATACGCAGTATTTT
TRBJ1-1 NA NA 14 TRBV5-1 CASSLGAGNGVAFF TGCGCCAGCAGCTTGGGGGCAGGGAACGGGGTAGCTTTCTTT
TRBJ2-3 TRBD1 NA 13 TRBV5-1 CASSLDGVTGAYF TGCGCCAGCAGCTTGGACGGGGTGACAGGGGCGTATTTT
TRBJ2-5 TRBD2 NA 19 TRBV9 CASSPRTVSLAGGLETQYF TGTGCCAGCAGCCCCCGGACGGTTTCCTTAGCGGGGGGGCTCGAGACCCAGTACTTC
TRBJ2-7 TRBD2 NA 16 TRBV19 CASSMDGASGQYEQYF TGTGCCAGTAGTATGGACGGGGCTAGCGGGCAATACGAGCAGTACTTC
TRBJ1-1 NA NA 13 TRBV30 CAWSEGQDAEAFF TGTGCCTGGAGTGAGGGCCAGGATGCTGAAGCTTTCTTT
TRBJ1-1 NA few 16 TRBV5-4 CASSPGGPSMNTEAFF TGTGCCAGCAGCCCGGGGGGCCCCTCGATGAACACTGAAGCTTTCTTT
TRBJ2-5 TRBD1 once 14 TRBV5-1 CASSQGQGAETQYF TGCGCCAGCAGCCAGGGACAGGGTGCGGAGACCCAGTACTTC
TRBJ2-2 NA NA 16 TRBV4-3 CASSQDRGTNTGELFF TGCGCCAGCAGCCAAGATAGGGGGACGAACACCGGGGAGCTGTTTTTT
TRBJ1-1 TRBD1 few 16 TRBV18 CASSRGQGRGVTEAFF TGTGCCAGCTCACGCGGACAGGGCCGGGGAGTCACTGAAGCTTTCTTT
TRBJ1-1 NA NA 14 TRBV30 CAWSVGQGNTEAFF TGTGCCTGGAGTGTAGGTCAGGGGAACACTGAAGCTTTCTTT
TRBJ1-4 TRBD1 NA 14 TRBV2 CASTRDRVGEKLFF TGTGCCAGCACCCGGGACAGGGTCGGTGAAAAACTGTTTTTT
TRBJ2-5 NA once 14 TRBV6-7 CASSPRTGRETQYF TGTGCCAGCAGCCCCAGAACAGGGAGGGAGACCCAGTACTTC
TRBJ2-3 NA once 17 TRBV7-6 CASSLSAGGPLPDTQYF TGTGCCAGCAGCTTATCGGCTGGGGGCCCCCTTCCAGATACGCAGTATTTT
TRBJ2-2 TRBD2 many 15 TRBV7-7 CASSSRPGGSGELFF TGTGCCAGCAGCTCTAGACCGGGGGGGTCCGGGGAGCTGTTTTTT
TRBJ2-3 TRBD2 NA 14 TRBV30 CARTSGGGTDTQYF TGTGCCAGGACTAGCGGGGGGGGCACAGATACGCAGTATTTT
TRBJ1-4 TRBD1 NA 18 TRBV7-9 CASWGTGQGSTTNEKLFF TGTGCCAGCTGGGGGACCGGACAGGGGTCTACAACTAATGAAAAACTGTTTTTT
TRBJ2-1 TRBD2 NA 17 TRBV5-4 CASSLPRTRGSYNEQFF TGTGCCAGCAGCTTACCCCGGACTAGGGGTTCCTACAATGAGCAGTTCTTC
TRBJ2-7 TRBD2 NA 13 TRBV30 CAWRHTGGYEQYF TGTGCCTGGAGACATACGGGGGGCTACGAGCAGTACTTC
TRBJ2-7 NA NA 13 TRBV19 CARPSGSSYEQYF TGTGCCAGACCCTCAGGGAGCTCCTACGAGCAGTACTTC